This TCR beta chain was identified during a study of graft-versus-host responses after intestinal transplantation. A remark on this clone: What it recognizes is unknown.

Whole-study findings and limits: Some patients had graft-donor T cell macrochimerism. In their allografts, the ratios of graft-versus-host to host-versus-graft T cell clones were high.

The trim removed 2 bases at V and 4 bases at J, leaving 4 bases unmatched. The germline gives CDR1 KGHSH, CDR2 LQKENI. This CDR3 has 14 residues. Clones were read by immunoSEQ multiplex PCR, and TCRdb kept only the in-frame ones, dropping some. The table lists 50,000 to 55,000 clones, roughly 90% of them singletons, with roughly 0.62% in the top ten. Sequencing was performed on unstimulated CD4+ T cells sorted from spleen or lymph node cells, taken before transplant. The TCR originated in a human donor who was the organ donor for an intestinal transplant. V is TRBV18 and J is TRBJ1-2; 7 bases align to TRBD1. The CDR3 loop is CASSPGTEAYGYTF. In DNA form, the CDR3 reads TGTGCCAGCTCACCAGGGACAGAAGCCTATGGCTACACCTTC. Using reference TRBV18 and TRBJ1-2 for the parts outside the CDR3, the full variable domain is NAGVMQNPRHLVRRRGQEARLRCSPMKGHSHVYWYRQLPEEGLKFMVYLQKENIIDESGMPKERFSAEFPKEGPSILRIQQVVRGDSAAYFCASSPGTEAYGYTFGSGTRLTVV.